This paragraph covers one T cell receptor beta chain sequence. As yet, its antigen is unknown. Among the donors, all were healthy bone marrow donors. The CDR3 is made up of 14 amino acids. Germline V CDR1 and CDR2: MNHEY, SMNVEV (reference sequence). The data are from a study of cytomegalovirus exposure and HLA in healthy donors. Study-level findings and limits: Later on, a genetic analysis was performed. It linked a missense variant in DCLRE1C with V- and J-gene trimming of TCR beta. With high specificity and sensitivity, the classifier reportedly diagnosed cytomegalovirus status. A reported reduction in N-insertions relative to the approximately 640-donor mean was seen in an Asian-associated ancestry cluster in a later analysis.

PCR amplification relied on 60 Vbeta primers (plus 13 Jbeta primers). The method was immunoSEQ multiplex PCR; TCRdb's version includes in-frame clones alone and lacks a portion of them. The table lists 98,000 or so clones, 60% to 85% of them singletons. The chain recombines TRBV27 with TRBJ2-5; D is ambiguous. TRBJ2-7 matches the DNA end more closely, so the J call is doubtful. This TCR was recovered from a man in his 60s in good health and CMV-seropositive. Source material: PBMCs. The CDR3 DNA reads as TGTGCCAGCAGTTCGAGGAGAGGAACCTACGAGCAGTACTTC. Translation gives CASSSRRGTYEQYF.